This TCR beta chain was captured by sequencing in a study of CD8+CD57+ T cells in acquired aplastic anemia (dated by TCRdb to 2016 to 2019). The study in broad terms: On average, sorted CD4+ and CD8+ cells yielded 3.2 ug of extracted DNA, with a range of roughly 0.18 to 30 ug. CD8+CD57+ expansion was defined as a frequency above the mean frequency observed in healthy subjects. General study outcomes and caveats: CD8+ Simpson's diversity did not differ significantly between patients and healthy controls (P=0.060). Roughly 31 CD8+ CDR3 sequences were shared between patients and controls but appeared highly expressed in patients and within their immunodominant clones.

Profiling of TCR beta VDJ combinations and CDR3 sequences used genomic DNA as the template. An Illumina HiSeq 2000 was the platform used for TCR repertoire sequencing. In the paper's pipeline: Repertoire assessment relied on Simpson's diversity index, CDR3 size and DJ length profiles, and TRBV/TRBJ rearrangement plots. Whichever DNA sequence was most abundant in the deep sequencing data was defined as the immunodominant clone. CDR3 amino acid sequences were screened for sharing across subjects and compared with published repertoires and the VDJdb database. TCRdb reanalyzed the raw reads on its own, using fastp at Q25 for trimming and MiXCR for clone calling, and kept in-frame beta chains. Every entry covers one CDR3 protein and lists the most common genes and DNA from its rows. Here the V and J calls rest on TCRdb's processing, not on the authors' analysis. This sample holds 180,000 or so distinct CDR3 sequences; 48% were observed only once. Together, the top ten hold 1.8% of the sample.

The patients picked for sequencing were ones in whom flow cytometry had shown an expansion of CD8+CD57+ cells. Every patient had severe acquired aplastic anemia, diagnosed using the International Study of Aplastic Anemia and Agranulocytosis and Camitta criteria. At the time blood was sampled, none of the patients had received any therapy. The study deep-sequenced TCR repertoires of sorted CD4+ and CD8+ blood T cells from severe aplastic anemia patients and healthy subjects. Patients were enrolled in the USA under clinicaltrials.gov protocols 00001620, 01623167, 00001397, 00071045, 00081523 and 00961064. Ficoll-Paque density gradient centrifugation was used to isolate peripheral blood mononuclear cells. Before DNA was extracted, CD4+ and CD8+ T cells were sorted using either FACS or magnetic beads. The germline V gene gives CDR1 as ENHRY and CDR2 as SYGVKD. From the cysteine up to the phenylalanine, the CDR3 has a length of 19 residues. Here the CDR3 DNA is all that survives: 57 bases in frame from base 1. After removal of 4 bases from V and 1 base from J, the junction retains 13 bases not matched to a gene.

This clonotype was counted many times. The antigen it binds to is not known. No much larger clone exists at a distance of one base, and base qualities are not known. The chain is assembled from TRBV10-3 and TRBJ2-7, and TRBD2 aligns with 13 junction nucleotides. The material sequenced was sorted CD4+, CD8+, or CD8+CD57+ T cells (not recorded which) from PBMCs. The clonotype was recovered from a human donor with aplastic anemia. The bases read TGTGCCATCAGTGGGGGTCCCCGCGGGACTAGCGGGATATCCTACGAGCAGTACTTC. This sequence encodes CAISGGPRGTSGISYEQYF.